The TCR beta chain described here comes from a study of shared T cell receptors in the human thymus. The protocol was immunoSEQ multiplex PCR, while the TCRdb copy is restricted to in-frame clones and leaves out a portion. Of approximately 490,000 clones listed, 75% to 85% are singletons. The CDR3 has 13 residues. Per the germline V gene, CDR1 is MNHNS and CDR2 is SASEGT. The V segment lost 8 bases and the J segment 2 bases; nucleotides outside the gene matches: 4. These records were also assigned to another study, of human thymus T cells. This second report adds: Thymic and blood repertoires appeared to carry a bias in their V and J gene usage.

Sequenced material: thymocytes. The sequence came from a boy under two years old with a congenital heart defect. This chain uses TRBV6-1 with TRBJ2-5, with 8 bases lining up with TRBD1. The CDR3 spells CASLRTGQETQYF. CDR3 DNA: TGTGCCAGCTTAAGGACAGGGCAAGAGACCCAGTACTTC.